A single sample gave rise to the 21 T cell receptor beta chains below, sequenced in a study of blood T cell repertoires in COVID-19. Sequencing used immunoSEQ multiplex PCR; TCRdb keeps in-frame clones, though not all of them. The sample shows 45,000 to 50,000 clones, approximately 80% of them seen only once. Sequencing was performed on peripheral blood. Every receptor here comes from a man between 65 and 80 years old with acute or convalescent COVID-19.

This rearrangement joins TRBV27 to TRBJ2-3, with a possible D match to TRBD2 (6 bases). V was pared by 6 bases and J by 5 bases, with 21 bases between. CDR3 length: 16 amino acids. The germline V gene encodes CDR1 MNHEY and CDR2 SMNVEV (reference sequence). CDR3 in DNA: TGTGCCAGCAGCCCTGTTGGTAGCGGACGGGGAGATACGCAGTATTTT. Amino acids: CASSPVGSGRGDTQYF.

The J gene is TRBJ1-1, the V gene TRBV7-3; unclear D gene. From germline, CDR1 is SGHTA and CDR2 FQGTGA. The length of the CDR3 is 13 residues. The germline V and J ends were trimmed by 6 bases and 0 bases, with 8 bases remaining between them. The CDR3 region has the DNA TGTGCCAGCAGGCTGAACATGAACACTGAAGCTTTCTTT. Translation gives CASRLNMNTEAFF.

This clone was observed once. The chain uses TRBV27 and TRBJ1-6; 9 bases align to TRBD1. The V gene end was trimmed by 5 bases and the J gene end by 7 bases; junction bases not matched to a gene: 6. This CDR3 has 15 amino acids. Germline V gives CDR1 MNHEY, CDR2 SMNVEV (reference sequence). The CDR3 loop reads CASSPSGQGNSPLHF. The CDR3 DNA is TGTGCCAGCAGTCCTTCGGGACAGGGAAATTCACCCCTCCACTTT.

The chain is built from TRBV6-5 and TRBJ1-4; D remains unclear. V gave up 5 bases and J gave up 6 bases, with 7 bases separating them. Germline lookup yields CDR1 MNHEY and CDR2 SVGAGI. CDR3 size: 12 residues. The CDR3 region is CASSRGDEKLFF. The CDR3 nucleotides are TGTGCCAGCAGTCGAGGAGATGAAAAACTGTTTTTT.

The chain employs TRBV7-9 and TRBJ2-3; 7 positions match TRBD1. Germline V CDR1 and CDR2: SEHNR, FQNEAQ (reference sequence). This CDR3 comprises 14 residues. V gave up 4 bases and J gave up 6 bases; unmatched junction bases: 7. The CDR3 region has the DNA TGTGCCAGCAGCTACGGACAGGATTCTGATACGCAGTATTTT. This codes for CASSYGQDSDTQYF. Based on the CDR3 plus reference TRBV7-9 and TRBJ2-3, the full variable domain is DTGVSQNPRHKITKRGQNVTFRCDPISEHNRLYWYRQTLGQGPEFLTYFQNEAQLEKSRLLSDRFSAERPKGSFSTLEIQRTEQGDSAMYLCASSYGQDSDTQYFGPGTRLTVL.

In DNA, the CDR3 is TGCGCCAGCAGCTTGCAGAACACGCAGTATTTT. Translated: CASSLQNTQYF. V and J are TRBV5-1 and TRBJ2-3; the D is unclear. Germline-derived CDR1 and CDR2 are SGHRS and YFSETQ. V was pared by 1 base and J by 9 bases, with 6 bases between. The CDR3 runs 11 residues.

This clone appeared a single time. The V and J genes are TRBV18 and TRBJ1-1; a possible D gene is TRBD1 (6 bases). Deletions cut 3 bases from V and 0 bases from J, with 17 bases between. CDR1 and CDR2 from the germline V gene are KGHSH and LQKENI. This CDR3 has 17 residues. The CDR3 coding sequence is TGTGCCAGCTCACCGAACAGGGACCGACAAATGAACACTGAAGCTTTCTTT. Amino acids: CASSPNRDRQMNTEAFF.

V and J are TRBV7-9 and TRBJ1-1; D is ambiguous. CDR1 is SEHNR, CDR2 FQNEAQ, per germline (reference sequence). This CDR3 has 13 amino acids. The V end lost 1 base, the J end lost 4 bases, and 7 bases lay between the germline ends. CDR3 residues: CASSLGGVTEAFF. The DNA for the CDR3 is TGTGCCAGCAGCTTAGGAGGTGTCACTGAAGCTTTCTTT.

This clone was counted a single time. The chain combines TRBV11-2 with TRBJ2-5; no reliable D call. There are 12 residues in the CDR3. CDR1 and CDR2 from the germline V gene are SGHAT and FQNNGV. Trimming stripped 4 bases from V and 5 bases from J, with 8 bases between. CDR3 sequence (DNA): TGTGCCAGCAGCTCCACCGGGGAGACCCAGTACTTC. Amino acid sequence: CASSSTGETQYF.

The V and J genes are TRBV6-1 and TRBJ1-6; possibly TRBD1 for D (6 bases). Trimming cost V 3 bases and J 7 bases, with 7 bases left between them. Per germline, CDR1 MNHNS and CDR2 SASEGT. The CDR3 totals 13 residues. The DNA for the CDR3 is TGTGCCAGCAGTGACAGGGGAAATTCACCCCTCCACTTT. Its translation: CASSDRGNSPLHF.

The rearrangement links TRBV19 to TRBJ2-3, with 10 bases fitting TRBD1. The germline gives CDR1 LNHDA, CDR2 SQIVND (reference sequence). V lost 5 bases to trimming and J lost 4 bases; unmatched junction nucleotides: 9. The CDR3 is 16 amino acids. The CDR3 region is CASSRGQGGFADTQYF. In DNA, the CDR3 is TGTGCCAGTAGTCGAGGACAGGGGGGTTTCGCAGATACGCAGTATTTT.

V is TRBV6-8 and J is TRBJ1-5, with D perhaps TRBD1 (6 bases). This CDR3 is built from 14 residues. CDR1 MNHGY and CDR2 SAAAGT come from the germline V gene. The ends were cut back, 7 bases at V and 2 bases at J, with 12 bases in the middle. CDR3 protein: CASTAGVGNQPQHF. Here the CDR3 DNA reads TGTGCCAGCACCGCAGGGGTGGGCAATCAGCCCCAGCATTTT.

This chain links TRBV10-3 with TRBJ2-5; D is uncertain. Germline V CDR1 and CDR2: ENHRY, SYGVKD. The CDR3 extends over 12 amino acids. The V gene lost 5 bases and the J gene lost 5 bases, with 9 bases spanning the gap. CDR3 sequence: CAISNQRETQYF. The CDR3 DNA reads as TGTGCCATCAGTAATCAACGGGAGACCCAGTACTTC.

The CDR3 here is CASILLDRINEKLFF. The CDR3 coding sequence is TGTGCCAGCATCCTCCTGGACAGGATTAATGAAAAACTGTTTTTT. The V call is TRBV2, the J call TRBJ1-4; TRBD1 agrees at 7 bases. The junction had 9 bases not matched to a gene; V was cut back by 7 bases and J by 4 bases. Germline CDR1 SNHLY, CDR2 FYNNEI. The CDR3 is made up of 15 amino acids.

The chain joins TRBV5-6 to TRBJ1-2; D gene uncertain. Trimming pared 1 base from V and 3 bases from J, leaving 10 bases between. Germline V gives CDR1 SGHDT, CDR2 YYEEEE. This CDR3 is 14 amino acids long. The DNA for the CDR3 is TGTGCCAGCAGCTTGAGCCCCAGGCACTATGGCTACACCTTC. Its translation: CASSLSPRHYGYTF.

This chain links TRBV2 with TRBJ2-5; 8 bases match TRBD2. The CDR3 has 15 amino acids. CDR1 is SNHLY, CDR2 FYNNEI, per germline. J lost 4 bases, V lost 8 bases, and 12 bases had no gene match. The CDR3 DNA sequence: TGTGCCAGCCGGATACTGGGGGCGGGAGGAGAGACCCAGTACTTC. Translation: CASRILGAGGETQYF.

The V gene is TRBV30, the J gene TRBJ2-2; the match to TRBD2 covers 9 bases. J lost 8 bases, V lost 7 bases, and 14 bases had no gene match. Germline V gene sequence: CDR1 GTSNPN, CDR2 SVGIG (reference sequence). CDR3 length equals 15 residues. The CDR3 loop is CASPSGSGRGGELFF. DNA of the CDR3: TGTGCCTCCCCGTCGGGTAGCGGGAGAGGGGGGGAGCTGTTTTTT.

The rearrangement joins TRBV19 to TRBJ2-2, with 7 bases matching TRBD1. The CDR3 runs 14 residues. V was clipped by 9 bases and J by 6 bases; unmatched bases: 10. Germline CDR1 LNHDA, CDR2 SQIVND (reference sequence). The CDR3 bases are TGTGCCAGCACCCTGGGACAGAGGGCCGGGGAGCTGTTTTTT. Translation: CASTLGQRAGELFF.

DNA of the CDR3: TGCGCCAGCAGCTTGGGCCTCCGGGGGGTAACTAATGAAAAACTGTTTTTT. It yields the protein CASSLGLRGVTNEKLFF. The chain has TRBV5-1 and TRBJ1-4; TRBD1 is a possible D gene (5 bases). Germline lookup yields CDR1 SGHRS and CDR2 YFSETQ. The CDR3 consists of 17 residues. V gave up 0 bases and J gave up 1 base, with 13 bases separating them.

In nucleotides, the CDR3 is TGTGCCTGGAGCGTAGCCGGATATTACACCGGGGAGCTGTTTTTT. Translated: CAWSVAGYYTGELFF. V is TRBV30 and J is TRBJ2-2; D gene uncertain. Trimming pared 3 bases from V and 3 bases from J, leaving 14 bases between. Germline loops: CDR1 GTSNPN, CDR2 SVGIG (reference sequence). CDR3 length equals 15 residues.

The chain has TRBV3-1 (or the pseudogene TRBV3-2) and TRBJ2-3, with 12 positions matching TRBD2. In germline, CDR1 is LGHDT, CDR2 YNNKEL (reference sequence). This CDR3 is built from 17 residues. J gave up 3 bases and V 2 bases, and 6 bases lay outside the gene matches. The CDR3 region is CASSQLTGTSGTDTQYF. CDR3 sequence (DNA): TGTGCCAGCAGCCAACTTACCGGGACTAGCGGGACAGATACGCAGTATTTT.